Included here is one TCR beta chain sequence, with context. The antigen remains unidentified. The TRB libraries of cDNA were built by UMI-labeled 5' RACE. After re-calling the 5' RACE reads, TCRdb lists one entry per CDR3 protein, DNA absent. The sample has just under 90,000 distinct CDR3 sequences. This record belongs to a study of CXCR3-negative and CXCR3-positive naive CD8 T cells. Study-wide points: Naive cells positive for CXCR3 carried more hydrophobic TRB CDR3s than CXCR3-negative ones. Diversity was high in both naive subsets and much lower in memory cells.

From germline, CDR1 is MDHEN and CDR2 SYDVKM. The CDR3 extends over 14 amino acids. The TCR originated in a human donor in good health. Some clones in this sample may be carry-over from other donors' samples. V and J are TRBV28 and TRBJ1-2. Sequenced: naive CXCR3+ CD8+ T cells from blood. The subset here: CD45RO-CCR7+CD27+CD95- naive CD8+ T cells expressing CXCR3 (TNR3+). CDR3 sequence: CASSLRDEFYGYTF.